This is a list of T cell receptor beta chains from one sample in a study of vaccination and CD4 T cells after COVID-19. TCRdb processed the PCR reads anew with MiXCR; each CDR3 protein has one entry. The sample carries some 13,000 distinct CDR3 sequences, just under 35% recorded once. Their specific antigens are unknown. The sequenced material came from CD4+ T cells from blood, cultured in vitro. The receptors here all came from a human donor who had recovered from COVID-19. The conserved cysteine and the conserved F or W are not part of the CDR3 here. Clone size, where shown, is once, few, many, or a class for clones that have expanded.

CDR3 protein | CDR3 length | clone size | J gene | V gene
ASSGGLGRLDYGYT | 14 | few | TRBJ1-2 | TRBV25-1
ATSDPLKETQY | 11 | few | TRBJ2-5 | TRBV24-1
ASSRQGTANTEAF | 13 | once | TRBJ1-1 | TRBV28
ASSSLVADTQY | 11 | once | TRBJ2-3 | TRBV7-3
ASSYLGHSSGANVLT | 15 | few | TRBJ2-6 | TRBV27
ASSTTGWGTQY | 11 | few | TRBJ2-5 | TRBV6-1
ASRLLGTGTGKADTQY | 16 | - | TRBJ2-3 | TRBV27
AISDPKGGPTN | 11 | few | TRBJ2-7 | TRBV10-3
SASRQSGLAVTDTQY | 15 | few | TRBJ2-3 | TRBV20-1
ASSQDKNYGYT | 11 | - | TRBJ1-2 | TRBV18
SVGVDYGYT | 9 | - | TRBJ1-2 | TRBV29-1
ASSEMVQGKAF | 11 | few | TRBJ1-1 | TRBV6-1
ATSDQDKGYT | 10 | few | TRBJ1-2 | TRBV24-1
ASSYGTGEFETQY | 13 | - | TRBJ2-5 | TRBV6-5
SATRRGGTF | 9 | few | TRBJ1-1 | TRBV20-1
ASSLSGAGELF | 11 | - | TRBJ2-2 | TRBV27
SARWPFAGGPIGEQF | 15 | - | TRBJ2-1 | TRBV20-1
SAYVSSGANVLT | 12 | - | TRBJ2-6 | TRBV20-1
ASSASGMQETQY | 12 | - | TRBJ2-5 | TRBV7-7
AQPPQTGSYAMNTEAF | 16 | few | TRBJ1-1 | TRBV7-9
ASSVAAGATYNEQF | 14 | - | TRBJ2-1 | TRBV12-3/TRBV12-4
SARRLAGDLITGELF | 15 | few | TRBJ2-2 | TRBV20-1
ASRTSGSTDTQY | 12 | - | TRBJ2-3 | TRBV6-1
SARDLRTGTY | 10 | - | TRBJ2-7 | TRBV20-1
ASSERETDTQY | 11 | medium-sized | TRBJ2-3 | TRBV6-4
ASSPWWAEDTQY | 12 | - | TRBJ2-3 | TRBV5-1
AWSSARGSIMNTEAF | 15 | - | TRBJ1-1 | TRBV30
ASMGLSAISNQPQH | 14 | few | TRBJ1-5 | TRBV19
SARDAGEQF | 9 | - | TRBJ2-1 | TRBV20-1
AISEIGGQGSPLH | 13 | - | TRBJ1-6 | TRBV10-3
AISESRTQNTGELF | 14 | - | TRBJ2-2 | TRBV10-3
ASSLDGIRRRRAGELF | 16 | - | TRBJ2-2 | TRBV7-9
SARGSGKHSNQPQH | 14 | - | TRBJ1-5 | TRBV20-1
ASSLGGVYEQY | 11 | once | TRBJ2-7 | TRBV7-9
SARHRDSYGYT | 11 | medium-sized | TRBJ1-2 | TRBV20-1
ASRPLDTEQY | 10 | - | TRBJ2-7 | TRBV7-9
AGQRDIDTQY | 10 | few | TRBJ2-3 | TRBV2
ASRQWAGNYGYT | 12 | medium-sized | TRBJ1-2 | TRBV27
SARSGGDYGYT | 11 | few | TRBJ1-2 | TRBV20-1
ASSLWGRGGYT | 11 | - | TRBJ1-2 | TRBV28
ASSLSGVEQF | 10 | once | TRBJ2-1 | TRBV12-3/TRBV12-4
ASSGGTGGYQETQY | 14 | few | TRBJ2-5 | TRBV5-1
ASSGGGGAVEWYGYT | 15 | few | TRBJ1-2 | TRBV6-1
ASSRRQGVDGYT | 12 | - | TRBJ1-2 | TRBV7-8
ASREGVRTGELF | 12 | few | TRBJ2-2 | TRBV2
SARAGANDNEKLF | 13 | - | TRBJ1-4 | TRBV20-1
ASSQSTVPSFNYHGYT | 16 | - | TRBJ1-2 | TRBV4-1
ATGKQGPSGANVLT | 14 | few | TRBJ2-6 | TRBV24-1
ASSHPRPPGLAGHSYEQY | 18 | once | TRBJ2-7 | TRBV4-1